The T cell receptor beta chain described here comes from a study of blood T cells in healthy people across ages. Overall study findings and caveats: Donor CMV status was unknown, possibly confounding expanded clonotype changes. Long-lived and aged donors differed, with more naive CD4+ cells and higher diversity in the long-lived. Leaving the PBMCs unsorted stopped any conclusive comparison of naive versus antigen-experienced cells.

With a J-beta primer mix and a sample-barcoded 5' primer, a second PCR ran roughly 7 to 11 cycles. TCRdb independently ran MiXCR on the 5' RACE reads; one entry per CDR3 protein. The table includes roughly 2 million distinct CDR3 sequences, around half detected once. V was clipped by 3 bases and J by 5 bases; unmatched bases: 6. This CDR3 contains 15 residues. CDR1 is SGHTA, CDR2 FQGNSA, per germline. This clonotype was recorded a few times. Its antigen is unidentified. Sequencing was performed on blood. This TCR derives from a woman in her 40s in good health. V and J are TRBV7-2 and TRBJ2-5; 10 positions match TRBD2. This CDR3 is CASSFSGGALETQYF. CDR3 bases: TGTGCCAGCAGCTTCAGCGGGGGGGCCCTTGAGACCCAGTACTTC.